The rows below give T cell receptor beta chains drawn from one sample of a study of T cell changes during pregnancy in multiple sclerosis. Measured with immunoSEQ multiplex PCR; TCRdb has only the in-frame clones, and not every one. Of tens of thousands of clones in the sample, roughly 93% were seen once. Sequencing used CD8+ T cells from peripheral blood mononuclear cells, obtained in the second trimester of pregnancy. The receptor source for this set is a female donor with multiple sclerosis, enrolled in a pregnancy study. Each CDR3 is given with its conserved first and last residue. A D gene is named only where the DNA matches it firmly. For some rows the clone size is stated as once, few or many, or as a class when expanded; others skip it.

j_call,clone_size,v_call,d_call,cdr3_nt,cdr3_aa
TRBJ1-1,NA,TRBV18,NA,TGTGCCAGCTCACAGGACTCGGACACTGAAGCTTTCTTT,CASSQDSDTEAFF
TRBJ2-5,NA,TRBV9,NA,TGTGCCAGCAGCGTAGGTACCGTACTCCAAGAGACCCAGTACTTC,CASSVGTVLQETQYF
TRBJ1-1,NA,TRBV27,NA,TGTGCCAGCAGTTTCGAGGGTGGAGCTGAAGCTTTCTTT,CASSFEGGAEAFF
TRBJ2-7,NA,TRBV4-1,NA,TGCGCCAGCAGCCCCGGGACACACACCTACGAGCAGTACTTC,CASSPGTHTYEQYF
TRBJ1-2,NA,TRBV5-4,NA,TGTGCCAGCAGCTTGGGCAGGGATTATGGCTACACCTTC,CASSLGRDYGYTF
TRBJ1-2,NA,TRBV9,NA,TGTGCCAGCAGCGTAAGGTCAGGGGACTATGGCTACACCTTC,CASSVRSGDYGYTF
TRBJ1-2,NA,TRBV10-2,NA,TGCGCCAGTCATGGGGGGATGGATGGCTACACCTTC,CASHGGMDGYTF
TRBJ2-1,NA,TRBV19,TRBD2,TGTGCCAGTAGTCCTCCAATGTCTAGCGGATACAATGAGCAGTTCTTC,CASSPPMSSGYNEQFF
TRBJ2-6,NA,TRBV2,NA,TGTGCTCGCCTCAGGGTCTCTGGGGCCAACGTCCTGACTTTC,CARLRVSGANVLTF
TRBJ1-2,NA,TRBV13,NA,TGTGCCAGCAGCCTACAAAGTTGGGGAGGATTGGAATACTATGGCTACACCTTC,CASSLQSWGGLEYYGYTF
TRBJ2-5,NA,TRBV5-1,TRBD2,TGCGCCAGCAGCTTGGAGGCGGGGGAAGAGACCCAGTACTTC,CASSLEAGEETQYF
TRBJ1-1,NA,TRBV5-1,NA,TGCGCCAGCAGCTGGGTGGACAGTTTGAACACTGAAGCTTTCTTT,CASSWVDSLNTEAFF
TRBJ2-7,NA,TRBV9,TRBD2,TGTGCCAGCAGCGCCTTCGGGCGGGAGGGTAACGAGCAGTACTTC,CASSAFGREGNEQYF
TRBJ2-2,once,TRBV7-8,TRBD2,TGTGCCAGCAGCTGGGGGGGTGGCGCCGGGGAGCTGTTTTTT,CASSWGGGAGELFF
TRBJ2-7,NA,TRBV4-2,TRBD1,TGTGCCAGCAGCCAAGAATGGGACAGGGGGTACGAGCAGTACTTC,CASSQEWDRGYEQYF
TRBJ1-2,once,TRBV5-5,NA,TGTGCCAGCAGCTTGGCCAGAAATGGCTACACCTTC,CASSLARNGYTF
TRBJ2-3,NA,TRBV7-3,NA,TGTGCCAGCAGCCCCGACGGGGATACGCAGTATTTT,CASSPDGDTQYF
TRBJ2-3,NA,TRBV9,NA,TGTGCCAGCAGCGTAACTACAGGGGGGGGGACAGATACGCAGTATTTT,CASSVTTGGGTDTQYF
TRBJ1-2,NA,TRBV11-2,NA,TGTGCCAGCAGCTTAGATTCCCGGAACTATAACTATGGCTACACCTTC,CASSLDSRNYNYGYTF
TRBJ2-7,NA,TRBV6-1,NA,TGTGCCAGCAGTGAAGGTAGGCGACAGGAGGTCTACGAGCAGTACTTC,CASSEGRRQEVYEQYF
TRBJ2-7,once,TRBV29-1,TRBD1,TGCAGCGTCGCCCCAACAGGGGAGAAAAACGAGCAGTACTTC,CSVAPTGEKNEQYF
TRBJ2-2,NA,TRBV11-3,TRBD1,TGTGCCAGCAGCTCTGCCCACGGGACAGGGGGAGACACCGGGGAGCTGTTTTTT,CASSSAHGTGGDTGELFF
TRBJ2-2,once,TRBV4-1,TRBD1,TGCGCCAGCAGCCACCCCGGGACAGGGGAGACCGGGGAGCTGTTTTTT,CASSHPGTGETGELFF
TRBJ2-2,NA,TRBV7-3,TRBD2,TGTGCCAGCAGCTTAATAGGGGGACTAGCGGGAGTCACCGGGGAGCTGTTTTTT,CASSLIGGLAGVTGELFF
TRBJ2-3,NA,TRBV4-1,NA,TGCGCCAGCAGCCAAGAGTCGGCAGATACGCAGTATTTT,CASSQESADTQYF
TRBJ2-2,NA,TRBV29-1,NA,TGCAGCGCGATGGGCCAGACCGGGGAGCTGTTTTTT,CSAMGQTGELFF
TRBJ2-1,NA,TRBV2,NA,TGTGCCAGCAGTGATTGGGGACAAGGCTTCCATGAGCAGTTCTTC,CASSDWGQGFHEQFF
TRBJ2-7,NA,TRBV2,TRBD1,TGTGCCAGCAGTGAAGGGCCAGTATCGGCAGGGGGTTCCTACGAGCAGTACTTC,CASSEGPVSAGGSYEQYF
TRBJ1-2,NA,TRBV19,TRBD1,TGTGCCAGTAGGCGACAGGGACCCAACTATGGCTACACCTTC,CASRRQGPNYGYTF
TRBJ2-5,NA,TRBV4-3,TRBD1,TGCGCCAGCAGCCAAAATGCAGGGGGCCTTGAGGAGCAGTACTTC,CASSQNAGGLEEQYF
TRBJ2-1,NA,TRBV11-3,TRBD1,TGTGCCAGCAGCCCTGTTGGGAGGACAGGGACGTCAGATTCCTACAATGAGCAGTTCTTC,CASSPVGRTGTSDSYNEQFF
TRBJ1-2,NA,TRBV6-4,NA,TGTGCCAGCAGCCAAATGGAGGGGTCTGGCTACACCTTC,CASSQMEGSGYTF
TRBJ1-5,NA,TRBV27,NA,TGTGCCAGCAGTAACGGTCAGGTTGTGCAGCCCCAGCATTTT,CASSNGQVVQPQHF
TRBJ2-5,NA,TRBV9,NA,TGTGCCAGCAGCGTAGGGGGAGTTCAGGAGACCCAGTACTTC,CASSVGGVQETQYF
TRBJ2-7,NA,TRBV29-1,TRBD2,TGCAGCGCCAGCGGGACCACCTACGAGCAGTACTTC,CSASGTTYEQYF
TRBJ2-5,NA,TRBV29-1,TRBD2,TGCAGCGTTGAACCTAGCGGTAGGACTTCGGCGACCCAGTACTTC,CSVEPSGRTSATQYF
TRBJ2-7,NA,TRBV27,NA,TGTGCCAGCAGTTTCGGTGCAGGGATGAGGTACGAGCAGTACTTC,CASSFGAGMRYEQYF
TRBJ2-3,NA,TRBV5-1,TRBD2,TGCGCCAGCAGCTTGACTAGCGGTTATGTCCCAGATACGCAGTATTTT,CASSLTSGYVPDTQYF
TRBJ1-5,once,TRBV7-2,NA,TGTGCCAGCAGCTTAGTTCTGGGGGCCGGCAATCAGCCCCAGCATTTT,CASSLVLGAGNQPQHF
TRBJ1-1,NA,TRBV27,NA,TGTGCCAGCAGTATATCGAGACAGTCTGAAGCTTTCTTT,CASSISRQSEAFF
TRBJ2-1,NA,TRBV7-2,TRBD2,TGTGCCAGCAGCTTAACGACTAGCGGGGCTTACTACAATGAGCAGTTCTTC,CASSLTTSGAYYNEQFF
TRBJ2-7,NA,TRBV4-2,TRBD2,TGTGCCAGCAGCCAAGCCCCGGGGGAGGGCTACGAGCAGTACTTC,CASSQAPGEGYEQYF
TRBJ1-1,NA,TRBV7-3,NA,TGTGCCAGCAGCTTACAGGGCGAGGACACTGAAGCTTTCTTT,CASSLQGEDTEAFF
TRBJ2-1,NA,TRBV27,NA,TGTGCCAGCAGTTTTGGCGGGACCTACAATGAGCAGTTCTTC,CASSFGGTYNEQFF
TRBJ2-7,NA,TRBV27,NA,TGTGCCAGCAGTTTGGGCTCGACCTACGAGCAGTACTTC,CASSLGSTYEQYF
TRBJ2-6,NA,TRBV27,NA,TGTGCCAGCACGTACGGAGCTGGGGCCAACGTCCTGACTTTC,CASTYGAGANVLTF
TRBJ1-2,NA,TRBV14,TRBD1,TGTGCCAGCAGCCAACCGGGACAGGGCCATGGCTACACCTTC,CASSQPGQGHGYTF
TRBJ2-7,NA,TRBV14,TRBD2,TGTGCCAGCAGCCAAATCCCTAGCGGGAGCCTAAGCTCCTACGAGCAGTACTTC,CASSQIPSGSLSSYEQYF
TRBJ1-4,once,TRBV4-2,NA,TGTGCCAGCAGCCAAGATGGAGGAACCGGTAATGAAAAACTGTTTTTT,CASSQDGGTGNEKLFF
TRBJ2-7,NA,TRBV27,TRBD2,TGTGCCAGCAGTCCCGCCGGGGGGGGGAACTACGAGCAGTACTTC,CASSPAGGGNYEQYF
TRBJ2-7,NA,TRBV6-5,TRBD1,TGTGCCAGCAGTTACGGACAGGGGACCTACGAGCAGTACTTC,CASSYGQGTYEQYF
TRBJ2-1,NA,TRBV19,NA,TGTGCCAGTAGTATCGTTGGGCTAGCATACAATGAGCAGTTCTTC,CASSIVGLAYNEQFF
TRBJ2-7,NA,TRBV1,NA,TGCACCAGCAGCCCACCGGGGGAGCGGGGATCCTACGAGCAGTACTTC,CTSSPPGERGSYEQYF
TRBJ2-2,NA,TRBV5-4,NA,TGTGCCAGCAGCCCGCGTACCGGGGAGCTGTTTTTT,CASSPRTGELFF
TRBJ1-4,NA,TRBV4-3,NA,TGCGCCAGCAGCCAAGAAAACAGGGTGGGCGAAAAACTGTTTTTT,CASSQENRVGEKLFF
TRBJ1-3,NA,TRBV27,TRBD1,TGTGCCAGCAGTTCCACAGGGGGCTACGGAAACACCATATATTTT,CASSSTGGYGNTIYF
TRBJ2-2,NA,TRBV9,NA,TGTGCCAGCAGCGTGGCAGGGGCCGGTCGGGAGGTCACGGAGCTGTTTTTT,CASSVAGAGREVTELFF
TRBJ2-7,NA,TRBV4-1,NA,TGCGCCAGCAGCCAAGGGACAGAGACTTACGAGCAGTACTTC,CASSQGTETYEQYF
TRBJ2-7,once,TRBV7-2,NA,TGTGCCAGCAGCTTAGAGGGACTGTACGAGCAGTACTTC,CASSLEGLYEQYF
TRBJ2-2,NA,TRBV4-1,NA,TGCGCCAGCAGCCACTTGATGGCCCCGGGGGTTGGCGGGGAGCTGTTTTTT,CASSHLMAPGVGGELFF